The TCR beta chain under discussion was sequenced for a study of blood T cell repertoires in COVID-19. Looking at the study overall: From T cells, B-cell-depleted T cells, or PBMCs came the material, which was cDNA or gDNA.

In the original workflow: Amplification of reference gene primers provided the estimated nucleated cell counts. The assay was immunoSEQ multiplex PCR, and TCRdb's table has in-frame clones only and misses some. V and J calls and clone size follow that table, whereas D and trimming were derived from the DNA. The sample lists 35,000 to 55,000 clones; roughly 84% were seen once. The germline V and J ends were trimmed by 8 bases and 0 bases, with 6 bases remaining between them. This CDR3 comprises 12 residues. Looked up from germline, CDR1 is MNHEY and CDR2 is SVGAGI. Source material: peripheral blood. The receptor was derived from a woman in her 70s with acute or convalescent COVID-19. V gene TRBV6-5 combines with J gene TRBJ2-3; D may be TRBD2 (5 bases). In DNA form, the CDR3 reads TGTGCCAGCTCGGGAAGCACAGATACGCAGTATTTT. Its protein product is CASSGSTDTQYF.